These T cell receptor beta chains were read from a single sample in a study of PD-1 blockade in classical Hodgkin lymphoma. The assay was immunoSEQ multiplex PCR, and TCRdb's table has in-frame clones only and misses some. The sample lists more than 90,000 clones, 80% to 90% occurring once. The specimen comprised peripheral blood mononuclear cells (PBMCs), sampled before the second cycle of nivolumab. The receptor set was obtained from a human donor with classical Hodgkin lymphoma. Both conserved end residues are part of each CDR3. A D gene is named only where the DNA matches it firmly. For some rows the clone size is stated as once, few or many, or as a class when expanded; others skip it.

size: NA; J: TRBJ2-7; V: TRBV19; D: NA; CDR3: CASKGGKSFFYEQYF; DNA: TGTGCCAGTAAGGGAGGAAAGAGTTTTTTTTACGAGCAGTACTTC
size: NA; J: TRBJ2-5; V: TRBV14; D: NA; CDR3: CASTTPGENGHKETQYF; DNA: TGTGCCAGCACGACTCCGGGGGAAAACGGACATAAAGAGACCCAGTACTTC
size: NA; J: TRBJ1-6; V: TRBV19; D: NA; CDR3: CASSGTGDSPLHF; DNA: TGTGCCAGCTCAGGGACGGGGGATTCACCCCTCCACTTT
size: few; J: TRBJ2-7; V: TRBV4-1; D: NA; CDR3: CASSQDDWISSYEQYF; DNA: TGCGCCAGCAGCCAAGATGACTGGATAAGCTCCTACGAGCAGTACTTC
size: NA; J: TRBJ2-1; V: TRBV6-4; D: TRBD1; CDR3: CASSDGAGGYNEQFF; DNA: TGTGCCAGCAGTGACGGGGCAGGGGGCTACAATGAGCAGTTCTTC
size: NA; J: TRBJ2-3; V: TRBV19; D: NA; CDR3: CASRDRTDTQYF; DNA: TGTGCCAGTCGCGACAGAACAGATACGCAGTATTTT
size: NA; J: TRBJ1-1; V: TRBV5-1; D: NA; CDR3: CASSLQGWTEAFF; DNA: TGCGCCAGCAGCTTACAGGGCTGGACTGAAGCTTTCTTT
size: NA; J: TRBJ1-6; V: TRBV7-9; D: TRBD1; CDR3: CASSSDRVSSPLHF; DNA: TGTGCCAGCAGCTCGGACAGGGTCAGCTCACCCCTCCACTTT
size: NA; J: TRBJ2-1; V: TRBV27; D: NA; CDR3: CASWLSGLGQNEQFF; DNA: TGTGCCAGCTGGTTAAGCGGGCTGGGGCAAAATGAGCAGTTCTTC
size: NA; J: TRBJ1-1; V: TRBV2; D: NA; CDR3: CASSLQGNTEAFF; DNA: TGTGCCAGCAGCCTACAGGGGAACACTGAAGCTTTCTTT
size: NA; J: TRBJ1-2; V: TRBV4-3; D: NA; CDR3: CASSQEVNYGYTF; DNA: TGCGCCAGCAGCCAAGAGGTGAACTATGGCTACACCTTC
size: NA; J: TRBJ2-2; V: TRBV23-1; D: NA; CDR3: CASSQSKAGELFF; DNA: TGCGCCAGCAGTCAATCTAAGGCCGGGGAGCTGTTTTTT
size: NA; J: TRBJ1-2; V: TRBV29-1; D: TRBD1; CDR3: CSVEGDRGLYYTF; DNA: TGCAGCGTCGAAGGGGACAGGGGGCTTTATTACACCTTC
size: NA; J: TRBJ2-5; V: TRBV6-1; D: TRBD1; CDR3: CASSGGQGFQETQYF; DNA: TGTGCCAGCAGTGGGGGACAGGGGTTTCAAGAGACCCAGTACTTC
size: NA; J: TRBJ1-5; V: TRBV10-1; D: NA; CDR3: CASSPHGHSNQPQHF; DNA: TGCGCCAGCAGTCCCCATGGGCATAGCAATCAGCCCCAGCATTTT
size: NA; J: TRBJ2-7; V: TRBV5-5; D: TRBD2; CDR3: CASSWGGTAYEQYF; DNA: TGTGCCAGCAGCTGGGGGGGAACCGCCTACGAGCAGTACTTC
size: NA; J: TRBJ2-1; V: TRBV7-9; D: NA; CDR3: CASSLRDTLYNEQFF; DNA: TGTGCCAGCAGCCTACGGGACACCCTCTACAATGAGCAGTTCTTC
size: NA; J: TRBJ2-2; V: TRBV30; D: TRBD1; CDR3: CAWGTGDTGELFF; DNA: TGTGCCTGGGGGACAGGGGACACCGGGGAGCTGTTTTTT
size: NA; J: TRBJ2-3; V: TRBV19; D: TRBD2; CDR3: CASSTLGTSGDLGGTDTQYF; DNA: TGTGCCAGTAGTACGCTTGGGACTAGCGGGGATCTAGGGGGCACAGATACGCAGTATTTT
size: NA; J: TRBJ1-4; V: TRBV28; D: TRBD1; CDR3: CASSRQGYNEKLFF; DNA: TGTGCCAGCAGTAGACAGGGCTACAATGAAAAACTGTTTTTT
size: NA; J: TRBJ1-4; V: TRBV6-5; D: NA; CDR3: CASSRPSEEKLFF; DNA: TGTGCCAGCAGCCGACCGTCCGAGGAAAAACTGTTTTTT
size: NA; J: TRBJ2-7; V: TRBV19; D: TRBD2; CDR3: CASSATSGVSYEQYF; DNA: TGTGCCAGTAGCGCGACTAGCGGGGTTTCCTACGAGCAGTACTTC
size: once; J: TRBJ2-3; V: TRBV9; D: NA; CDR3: CASSVTSRSPRWPTDTQYF; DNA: TGTGCCAGCAGCGTAACTTCCCGAAGTCCTAGGTGGCCCACAGATACGCAGTATTTT
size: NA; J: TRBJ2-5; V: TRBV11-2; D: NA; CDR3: CASSFGSSRAYQETQYF; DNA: TGTGCCAGCAGCTTTGGCAGCTCCAGGGCCTACCAAGAGACCCAGTACTTC
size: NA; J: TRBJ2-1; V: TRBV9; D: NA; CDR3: CASSVDTSSYNEQFF; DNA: TGTGCCAGCAGCGTAGACACGAGCTCCTACAATGAGCAGTTCTTC
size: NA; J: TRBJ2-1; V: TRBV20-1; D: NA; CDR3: CSLPLGRQFF; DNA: TGCAGTCTACCCCTGGGTAGGCAGTTCTTC
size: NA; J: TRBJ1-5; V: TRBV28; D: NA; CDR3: CASRLGRPSQPQHF; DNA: TGTGCCAGCAGACTAGGAAGACCGAGTCAGCCCCAGCATTTT
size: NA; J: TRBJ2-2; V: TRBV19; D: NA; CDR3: CASSTPSRANTGELFF; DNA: TGTGCCAGTAGTACCCCAAGCAGGGCGAACACCGGGGAGCTGTTTTTT
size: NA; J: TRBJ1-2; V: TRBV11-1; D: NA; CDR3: CASGQNGYTF; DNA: TGTGCCAGCGGACAAAATGGCTACACCTTC
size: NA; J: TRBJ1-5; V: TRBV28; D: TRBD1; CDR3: CASSLYFGQGGNQPQHF; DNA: TGTGCCAGCAGTTTATACTTTGGACAGGGTGGTAATCAGCCCCAGCATTTT
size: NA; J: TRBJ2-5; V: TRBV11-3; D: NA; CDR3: CASSLEETQYF; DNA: TGTGCCAGCAGCTTAGAAGAGACCCAGTACTTC
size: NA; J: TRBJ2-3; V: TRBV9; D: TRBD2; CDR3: CASSVSGGAVADTQYF; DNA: TGTGCCAGCAGCGTGAGCGGGGGGGCCGTGGCAGATACGCAGTATTTT
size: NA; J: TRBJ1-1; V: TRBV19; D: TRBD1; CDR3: CASSRRTGVNTEAFF; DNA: TGTGCCAGTAGTAGGCGGACAGGTGTGAACACTGAAGCTTTCTTT
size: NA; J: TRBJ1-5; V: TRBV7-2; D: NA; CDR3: CASSSGQVNQPQHF; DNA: TGTGCCAGCAGCTCAGGACAAGTCAATCAGCCCCAGCATTTT
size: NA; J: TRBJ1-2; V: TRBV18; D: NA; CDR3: CASSPGSGSYTF; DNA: TGTGCCAGCTCACCAGGTTCCGGGAGCTACACCTTC
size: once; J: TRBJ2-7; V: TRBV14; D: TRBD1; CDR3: CASSPYVLGDSFYEQYF; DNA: TGTGCCAGCAGCCCTTATGTGCTGGGGGACAGTTTTTACGAGCAGTACTTC
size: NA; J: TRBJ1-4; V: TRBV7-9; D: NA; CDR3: CASSRLPTNEKLFF; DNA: TGTGCCAGCAGCCGGCTCCCAACTAATGAAAAACTGTTTTTT
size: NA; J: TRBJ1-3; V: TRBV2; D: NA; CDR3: CASSEGTGNTIYF; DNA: TGTGCCAGCAGTGAAGGAACTGGAAACACCATATATTTT
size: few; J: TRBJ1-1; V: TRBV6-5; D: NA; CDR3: CASSYPGASTEAFF; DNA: TGTGCCAGCAGTTACCCCGGGGCGAGCACTGAAGCTTTCTTT
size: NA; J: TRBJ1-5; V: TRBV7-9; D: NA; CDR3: CASAGGPPNGHQPQHF; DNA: TGTGCCAGCGCCGGGGGACCGCCAAATGGGCATCAGCCCCAGCATTTT
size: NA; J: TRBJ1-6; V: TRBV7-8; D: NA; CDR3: CASSSIKTENSPLHF; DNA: TGTGCCAGCAGCTCAATTAAGACAGAAAATTCACCCCTCCACTTT
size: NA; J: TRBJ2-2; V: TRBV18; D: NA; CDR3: CASSPQTGPSNTGELFF; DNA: TGTGCCAGCTCCCCACAGACAGGACCCTCGAACACCGGGGAGCTGTTTTTT
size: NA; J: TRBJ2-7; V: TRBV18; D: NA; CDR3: CASSPNTGGLDYEQYF; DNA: TGTGCCAGCTCACCAAATACCGGGGGGCTGGACTACGAGCAGTACTTC
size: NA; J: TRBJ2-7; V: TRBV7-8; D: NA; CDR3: CASSLIQHPSSYEQYF; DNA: TGTGCCAGCAGCTTAATTCAACACCCGAGCTCCTACGAGCAGTACTTC
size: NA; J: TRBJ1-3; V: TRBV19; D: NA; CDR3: CASSIDPRSGNTIYF; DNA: TGTGCCAGTAGTATAGATCCACGCTCTGGAAACACCATATATTTT
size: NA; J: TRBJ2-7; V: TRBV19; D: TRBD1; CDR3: CASSRDRGSYEQYF; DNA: TGTGCCAGTAGTAGAGACAGGGGTTCCTACGAGCAGTACTTC
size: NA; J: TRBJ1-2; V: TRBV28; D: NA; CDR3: CASRIRLSGDYGYTF; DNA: TGTGCCAGCAGGATCAGACTTTCCGGGGACTATGGCTACACCTTC
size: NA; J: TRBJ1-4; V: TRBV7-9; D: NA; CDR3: CASSPRTGATNEKLFF; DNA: TGTGCCAGCAGCCCCCGGACGGGTGCAACTAATGAAAAACTGTTTTTT
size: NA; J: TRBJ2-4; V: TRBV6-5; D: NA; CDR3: CASMSAARAKNIQYF; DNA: TGTGCCAGCATGTCGGCGGCACGGGCCAAAAACATTCAGTACTTC
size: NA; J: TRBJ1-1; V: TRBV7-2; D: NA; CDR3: CASSLFMNTEAFF; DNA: TGTGCCAGCAGCTTATTTATGAACACTGAAGCTTTCTTT